The 20 T cell receptor beta chains given below trace back to one sample, sequenced in a study of cytomegalovirus exposure and HLA in healthy donors. Vbeta (60) and Jbeta (13) primers were used in the PCR. The repertoire was sequenced with immunoSEQ multiplex PCR; TCRdb's copy has only in-frame clones and lacks some. The sample records 110,000 or so clones, approximately 80% being singletons. Sequenced sample: PBMCs. These receptors were obtained from a woman aged 30 to 39 in good health and CMV-seropositive.

The V call is TRBV7-6, the J call TRBJ2-5; 7 bases agree with TRBD2. V dropped 3 bases and J dropped 3; count of bases not matched to a gene: 13. Germline V CDR1 and CDR2: SGHVS, FNYEAQ. The CDR3 spans 17 residues. The CDR3 DNA sequence: TGTGCCAGCAGCTTCAGTCCGGCCCCCGGACTAGAAGAGACCCAGTACTTC. Residues: CASSFSPAPGLEETQYF.

This chain connects TRBV2 to TRBJ2-1; 10 bases are a match to TRBD2. The CDR3 extends over 11 amino acids. Unmatched junction bases numbered 4, after V lost 5 bases and J lost 15 bases. Per the germline V gene, CDR1 is SNHLY and CDR2 is FYNNEI. The CDR3 reads CASSLLAGRFF. The CDR3 DNA sequence: TGTGCCAGCAGTCTACTAGCGGGGCGGTTCTTC.

The genes are TRBV11-2 and TRBJ2-3; no clear D gene. This CDR3 is 17 amino acids long. V gave up 1 base and J gave up 6 bases, with 20 bases separating them. Germline CDR1 reads SGHAT; CDR2 reads FQNNGV. CDR3 in amino acids: CASSLGLQALLIDTQYF. CDR3 sequence (DNA): TGTGCCAGCAGCTTAGGGTTGCAAGCCCTTCTTATTGATACGCAGTATTTT.

The sample holds a few counts of this clone. The chain has TRBV6-5 and TRBJ2-1; the D gene is possibly TRBD1 (6 bases). The CDR3 extends over 13 amino acids. Trimming removed 4 bases at V and 10 bases at J, with 14 bases between. Germline V gives CDR1 MNHEY, CDR2 SVGAGI. CDR3 sequence (DNA): TGTGCCAGCAGTTTACAGGGTCTGGGGGAGCAGTTCTTC. Amino acids: CASSLQGLGEQFF.

V usage is TRBV27 and J usage is TRBJ1-2; D gene unclear. Germline V gene sequence: CDR1 MNHEY, CDR2 SMNVEV (reference sequence). V shed 2 bases and J shed 4 bases, with 20 bases lying between them. The CDR3 length is 17 residues. In nucleotides, the CDR3 is TGTGCCAGCAGTTTAAGGGTTCGCGGGGAGATTTTCTATGGCTACACCTTC. Its protein is CASSLRVRGEIFYGYTF.

The chain carries TRBV9 and TRBJ2-2; 10 positions match TRBD2. This CDR3 is built from 15 residues. The germline V gene encodes CDR1 SGDLS and CDR2 YYNGEE. V was clipped by 1 base and J by 6 bases; unmatched bases: 3. The CDR3 DNA follows: TGTGCCAGCAGCGTAAGCCTAGCGGGAGCCGGGGAGCTGTTTTTT. It translates to CASSVSLAGAGELFF.

The V call is TRBV4-2, the J call TRBJ2-6; the D is unclear. Germline assignment: CDR1 LGHNA and CDR2 YNFKEQ. This CDR3 has 17 amino acids. Trimming took 0 bases from V and 0 from J, leaving 9 bases between them. Written as DNA, the CDR3 is TGTGCCAGCAGCCAAGATTCAAGGAGCTCTGGGGCCAACGTCCTGACTTTC. Its translation is CASSQDSRSSGANVLTF.

The gene calls are TRBV7-2 and TRBJ2-5; 12 nucleotides agree with TRBD2. V gave up 3 bases and J gave up 5 bases; unmatched junction bases: 4. Per germline, CDR1 SGHTA and CDR2 FQGNSA. The CDR3 runs 15 residues. CDR3 sequence reads: CASSFRLAGVETQYF. In nucleotides, the CDR3 is TGTGCCAGCAGCTTCAGACTAGCGGGAGTGGAGACCCAGTACTTC.

This clone appeared a few times. The chain recombines TRBV19 with TRBJ2-7, with 9 positions matching TRBD1. Unmatched junction bases numbered 7, after V lost 6 bases and J lost 1 base. Germline CDR1 is LNHDA and CDR2 is SQIVND (reference sequence). This CDR3 has 15 residues. CDR3 in DNA: TGTGCCAGTAGACCAACAGGGGGCGCTTCCTACGAGCAGTACTTC. As protein: CASRPTGGASYEQYF.

This chain links TRBV13 with TRBJ2-7; 7 bases fit TRBD2. The CDR3 is 16 amino acids. Per the germline V gene, CDR1 is PRHDT and CDR2 is FYEKMQ (reference sequence). Losses at the gene ends were 5 bases for V and 0 bases for J; bases not matched to a gene: 10. CDR3 in amino acids: CASSVRLAPSSYEQYF. CDR3 DNA sequence: TGTGCCAGCAGCGTCAGACTAGCACCGAGCTCCTACGAGCAGTACTTC.

This sequence joins TRBV18 and TRBJ2-7, with TRBD1 matching over 7 bases. V lost 3 bases and J lost 3; bases outside the gene matches: 8. The CDR3 is 15 residues long. From germline, CDR1 is KGHSH and CDR2 LQKENI. CDR3 nucleotides: TGTGCCAGCTCACCTAGGGGGACAGTCGACTACGAGCAGTACTTC. Translated: CASSPRGTVDYEQYF.

This clone was counted only a few times. V and J are TRBV14 and TRBJ1-1; D gene ambiguous. The V gene lost 2 bases and the J gene lost 0 bases, with 7 bases spanning the gap. Germline V gives CDR1 SGHDN, CDR2 FVKESK. The CDR3 has 14 amino acids. The CDR3 here is CASSQLEMNTEAFF. In nucleotides, the CDR3 is TGTGCCAGCAGCCAACTGGAGATGAACACTGAAGCTTTCTTT.

The chain couples TRBV6-1 to TRBJ1-5; D ambiguous. The CDR3 loop spans 12 amino acids. With 3 bases removed from V and 9 bases from J, the gap between germline ends came to 9 bases. Per germline, CDR1 MNHNS and CDR2 SASEGT. CDR3 coding DNA: TGTGCCAGCAGTGAGTCGGGTGGGCCCCAGCATTTT. Amino acids: CASSESGGPQHF.

This clone was counted only a few times. This chain joins TRBV9 and TRBJ1-5; no clear D. Trimming took 4 bases from V and 4 from J, leaving 15 bases between them. This CDR3 is 15 amino acids long. Germline-derived CDR1 and CDR2 are SGDLS and YYNGEE. The CDR3 protein is CASSPGPGSNQPQHF. The CDR3 bases are TGTGCCAGCAGCCCCGGTCCGGGGTCTAATCAGCCCCAGCATTTT.

This clone has only a few counts. The chain couples TRBV29-1 to TRBJ1-1; D is unclear. Germline CDR1 reads SQVTM; CDR2 reads ANQGSEA. The CDR3 has 11 residues. The V end lost 5 bases, the J end lost 1 base, and 5 bases lay between the germline ends. In DNA, the CDR3 is TGCAGCGTTTACAAGAACACTGAAGCTTTCTTT. It encodes CSVYKNTEAFF.

This chain joins TRBV11-2 and TRBJ1-6; 10 bases agree with TRBD1. CDR3 size: 15 residues. Germline CDR1 reads SGHAT; CDR2 reads FQNNGV. The trim removed 1 base at V and 13 bases at J, leaving 7 bases unmatched. The CDR3 DNA is TGTGCCAGCAGCTTAGGGACGACAGGGGGCTATCCCCTCCACTTT. Amino acid sequence: CASSLGTTGGYPLHF.

The chain is built from TRBV30 and TRBJ1-4; D unclear. With 3 bases removed from V and 8 bases from J, the gap between germline ends came to 13 bases. The CDR3 extends over 13 amino acids. Germline V lookup: CDR1 GTSNPN, CDR2 SVGIG (reference sequence). The CDR3, as DNA: TGTGCCTGGAGGCCTGGAGACTGGGAAAAACTGTTTTTT. It encodes CAWRPGDWEKLFF.

The chain has TRBV5-4 and TRBJ2-1, with D possibly being TRBD2 (5 bases). CDR1 and CDR2 from the germline V gene are SGHNT and YYREEE (reference sequence). The CDR3 has 13 amino acids. The V gene lost 0 bases and the J gene lost 9 bases, with 10 bases spanning the gap. This chain's CDR3 is CASSLVVGAEQFF. For the CDR3, the DNA is TGTGCCAGCAGCTTGGTCGTGGGAGCTGAGCAGTTCTTC.

The chain has TRBV6-6 and TRBJ2-2; tentatively, D is TRBD1 (5 bases). The CDR3 runs 14 residues. The V and J ends lost 6 bases and 7 bases respectively, with 15 bases between them. CDR1 is MNHNY, CDR2 SVGAGI, per germline (reference sequence). The CDR3 DNA follows: TGTGCCAGCAGAACACTGACAGAAGGCGGGGAGCTGTTTTTT. This translates into CASRTLTEGGELFF.

This chain uses TRBV11-3 with TRBJ2-7, with 7 bases identical to TRBD1. V trimming: 5 bases; J trimming: 4 bases; junction bases outside the gene matches: 8. Germline CDR1 is SGHNT and CDR2 is YENEEA. The CDR3 length is 14 residues. The CDR3 DNA is TGTGCCAGCAGCCCCCCGACAGGGAAATACGAGCAGTACTTC. Translated, it gives CASSPPTGKYEQYF. Combining the CDR3 with reference TRBV11-3 and TRBJ2-7 gives the whole variable domain EAGVVQSPRYKIIEKKQPVAFWCNPISGHNTLYWYLQNLGQGPELLIRYENEEAVDDSQLPKDRFSAERLKGVDSTLKIQPAELGDSAVYLCASSPPTGKYEQYFGPGTRLTVT.